These T cell receptor beta chains were read from a single sample in a study of siplizumab effects on memory and regulatory T cells. Using immunoSEQ multiplex PCR, the repertoire was profiled, and TCRdb retains in-frame clones only, with some absent. The sample includes about 100,000 clones, roughly 92% of them seen just once. Input material: Tregs sorted from blood. The receptor source for this set is a human donor in good health. The CDR3 runs from the conserved cysteine through the conserved F or W. D genes are given only for firm matches. The size field is filled for only some rows; it gives once, few, many or a size class.

d_gene,abundance,v_gene,j_gene,CDR3aa,CDR3nt
.,.,TRBV6-5,TRBJ2-7,CASTQVDSKGYEQYF,TGTGCCAGCACCCAGGTAGACAGCAAGGGATACGAGCAGTACTTC
.,.,TRBV27,TRBJ1-3,CASSQYSGNTIYF,TGTGCCAGCAGTCAATACTCTGGAAACACCATATATTTT
.,once,TRBV15,TRBJ2-7,CATSRGATNYEQYF,TGTGCCACCAGCAGAGGAGCCACTAACTACGAGCAGTACTTC
TRBD1,.,TRBV28,TRBJ1-1,CASRSTGLPEAFF,TGTGCCAGCAGATCGACAGGGCTCCCTGAAGCTTTCTTT
.,.,TRBV5-1,TRBJ2-3,CASGYTDTQYF,TGCGCCAGCGGATACACAGATACGCAGTATTTT
.,.,TRBV6-5,TRBJ2-1,CASSYSNQVQPNEQFF,TGTGCCAGCAGTTACTCGAATCAGGTCCAGCCGAATGAGCAGTTCTTC
TRBD2,.,TRBV19,TRBJ2-3,CASSRTRGLAGITDTQYF,TGTGCCAGTAGTAGAACCCGGGGACTAGCGGGAATCACAGATACGCAGTATTTT
.,.,TRBV4-2,TRBJ2-7,CASSQRDPGYEQYF,TGTGCCAGCAGCCAGAGGGACCCGGGCTACGAGCAGTACTTC
TRBD1,.,TRBV2,TRBJ2-1,CASLRQGLYNEQFF,TGTGCCAGCTTGAGACAGGGCCTTTACAATGAGCAGTTCTTC
TRBD1,.,TRBV7-9,TRBJ1-1,CASSQMGTGGAFF,TGTGCCAGCAGCCAAATGGGGACAGGTGGAGCTTTCTTT
.,.,TRBV4-1,TRBJ2-2,CASSQDPRYKYTGELFF,TGCGCCAGCAGCCAAGACCCGCGGTACAAATACACCGGGGAGCTGTTTTTT
.,once,TRBV13,TRBJ1-5,CASSYRYQPQHF,TGTGCCAGCAGCTATCGCTATCAGCCCCAGCATTTT
.,.,TRBV7-2,TRBJ2-3,CASSSSNEWTDTQYF,TGTGCCAGCAGCTCATCAAATGAGTGGACAGATACGCAGTATTTT
.,.,TRBV5-4,TRBJ2-1,CASSSTVYNEQFF,TGTGCCAGCAGCTCCACGGTATACAATGAGCAGTTCTTC
.,.,TRBV28,TRBJ2-3,CASSLRIPPDTQYF,TGTGCCAGCAGTTTGCGGATACCCCCCGATACGCAGTATTTT
.,.,TRBV9,TRBJ2-7,CASSVGPSGDTTRYEQYF,TGTGCCAGCAGCGTAGGACCGTCAGGGGATACTACGCGGTACGAGCAGTACTTC
TRBD2,.,TRBV25-1,TRBJ2-5,CASSLFASGREETQYF,TGTGCCAGCAGTCTTTTTGCTAGCGGGAGGGAAGAGACCCAGTACTTC
.,.,TRBV11-2,TRBJ2-3,CASSLSLVADTQYF,TGTGCCAGCAGCTTATCACTAGTGGCAGATACGCAGTATTTT
.,.,TRBV10-2,TRBJ2-5,CASSVWGRQETQYF,TGCGCCAGCAGTGTGTGGGGGCGGCAAGAGACCCAGTACTTC
TRBD2,.,TRBV18,TRBJ2-2,CASSNRAGVNTGELFF,TGTGCCAGCTCAAATCGAGCGGGGGTGAACACCGGGGAGCTGTTTTTT
.,.,TRBV10-1,TRBJ1-1,CASSRGGVDTEAFF,TGCGCCAGCAGTCGGGGGGGCGTGGACACTGAAGCTTTCTTT
.,.,TRBV5-1,TRBJ1-1,CASSLFTGWSAVNTEAFF,TGCGCCAGCAGCTTGTTCACAGGGTGGTCAGCTGTGAACACTGAAGCTTTCTTT
.,.,TRBV18,TRBJ2-7,CASSQAGHTDYEQYF,TGTGCCAGCTCACAAGCGGGACATACCGACTACGAGCAGTACTTC
TRBD1,.,TRBV27,TRBJ2-7,CASSLIPGTGGESEQYF,TGTGCCAGCAGTCTAATTCCCGGGACAGGGGGGGAGAGCGAGCAGTACTTC
.,.,TRBV6-1,TRBJ1-2,CASSVGGYGYTF,TGTGCCAGCAGTGTAGGGGGCTATGGCTACACCTTC
.,.,TRBV5-1,TRBJ2-5,CASSPGLRPEETQYF,TGCGCCAGCAGCCCAGGACTTCGGCCCGAAGAGACCCAGTACTTC
.,.,TRBV5-1,TRBJ2-2,CASSFTASNTGELFF,TGCGCCAGCAGCTTTACAGCCTCGAACACCGGGGAGCTGTTTTTT
.,.,TRBV9,TRBJ1-1,CASSPETGPITEAFF,TGTGCCAGCAGCCCAGAGACAGGACCTATTACTGAAGCTTTCTTT
TRBD2,.,TRBV4-1,TRBJ2-5,CASSLGTSEQETQYF,TGCGCCAGCAGCCTTGGGACTAGCGAACAAGAGACCCAGTACTTC
.,.,TRBV18,TRBJ2-5,CASSVGTPQETQYF,TGTGCCAGCTCAGTAGGGACTCCCCAAGAGACCCAGTACTTC
.,.,TRBV14,TRBJ2-2,CASSLGYNPTGELFF,TGTGCCAGCAGCCTAGGGTACAACCCCACCGGGGAGCTGTTTTTT
.,.,TRBV18,TRBJ1-1,CASSPSGFTEAFF,TGTGCCAGCTCACCATCAGGGTTCACTGAAGCTTTCTTT
TRBD2,.,TRBV5-1,TRBJ2-2,CASSLNAGGSTGELFF,TGCGCCAGCAGCTTAAACGCGGGAGGTTCAACCGGGGAGCTGTTTTTT
.,.,TRBV28,TRBJ2-4,CASSLVAPNIQYF,TGTGCCAGCAGTTTAGTTGCACCAAACATTCAGTACTTC
TRBD2,once,TRBV7-8,TRBJ2-7,CASSPFGSGVVMGYF,TGTGCCAGCAGCCCCTTTGGTAGCGGGGTTGTTATGGGGTACTTC
TRBD2,.,TRBV11-2,TRBJ2-1,CASSQGTSFYNEQFF,TGTGCCAGCAGCCAGGGGACTAGCTTCTACAATGAGCAGTTCTTC
.,.,TRBV18,TRBJ1-1,CASSPMGDRGNTEAFF,TGTGCCAGCTCACCAATGGGAGACCGTGGGAACACTGAAGCTTTCTTT
.,few,TRBV15,TRBJ1-5,CATSRDDGGNQPQHF,TGTGCCACCAGCAGAGATGACGGAGGCAATCAGCCCCAGCATTTT
.,.,TRBV2,TRBJ1-4,CASQVRNEKLFF,TGTGCCAGCCAGGTGCGGAATGAAAAACTGTTTTTT
.,.,TRBV5-4,TRBJ2-2,CASSLGPQITGELFF,TGTGCCAGCAGCTTGGGGCCCCAAATCACCGGGGAGCTGTTTTTT
.,once,TRBV5-1,TRBJ1-4,CASRGVVGEKLFF,TGCGCCAGCAGGGGTGTTGTGGGAGAAAAACTGTTTTTT
TRBD2,.,TRBV5-6,TRBJ2-7,CASSLVLAGLFYEQYF,TGTGCCAGCAGCTTGGTGCTAGCGGGACTCTTCTACGAGCAGTACTTC
.,.,TRBV10-1,TRBJ2-3,CASSGGYGTQYF,TGCGCCAGCAGTGGGGGTTATGGTACGCAGTATTTT
TRBD1,.,TRBV2,TRBJ1-5,CASSNRGPQLAEPQHF,TGTGCCAGCAGTAACAGGGGGCCCCAGTTAGCGGAGCCCCAGCATTTT
.,.,TRBV7-9,TRBJ2-7,CASSSSGTFYEQYF,TGTGCCAGCAGCTCGAGCGGAACTTTCTACGAGCAGTACTTC
.,.,TRBV9,TRBJ2-5,CASSVGSLETQYF,TGTGCCAGCAGCGTAGGTAGCCTGGAGACCCAGTACTTC
.,few,TRBV5-1,TRBJ1-5,CASSLSGAGQPQHF,TGCGCCAGCAGCTTGTCAGGGGCCGGGCAGCCCCAGCATTTT
.,.,TRBV30,TRBJ1-4,CAWSMGGARLEKLFF,TGTGCCTGGAGTATGGGGGGCGCGAGATTGGAAAAACTGTTTTTT